This TCR beta chain was recovered during a study of blood T cell repertoires in COVID-19. The CDR3 is 15 amino acids. V was clipped by 4 bases and J by 3 bases; unmatched bases: 7. Germline V gene sequence: CDR1 GTSNPN, CDR2 SVGIG (reference sequence). Authors' methods: It was from reference gene primer amplification that nucleated cell counts were estimated. Only in-frame clones appear in the TCRdb table, and some are missing; sequencing was by immunoSEQ multiplex PCR. Clonal size and the V and J genes are those of that table, whereas D and trimming came from the DNA. The repertoire holds about 300,000 clones, with 85% as singletons.

J is TRBJ2-2 and V is TRBV30, with 8 bases that match TRBD2. The source is a woman aged 25-40 years who had been exposed to COVID-19. Source material: PBMCs or T cells enriched from blood (not recorded which). CDR3 protein: CAWIRGSGDTGELFF. In DNA form, the CDR3 reads TGTGCCTGGATAAGGGGTAGCGGGGACACCGGGGAGCTGTTTTTT.